One sample yielded the 10 T cell receptor beta chains listed below, sequenced in a study of shared clonotypes between healthy human individuals. Sequencing used immunoSEQ multiplex PCR; TCRdb keeps in-frame clones, though not all of them. Of under 2,500,000 clones in the sample, approximately 96% are singletons; the top ten hold around 0.13%. Sequencing input: naive CD4+ T cells sorted from blood. Subset described: CD45RA+ positively selected. The receptors here all came from a man aged 18 to 29 in good health.

The CDR3 here is CASSTEMNEAFF. The DNA for the CDR3 is TGTGCCAGCAGTACTGAAATGAATGAAGCTTTCTTT. The chain employs TRBV2 and TRBJ1-1; D remains unclear. Trimming removed 5 bases at V and 7 bases at J, with 11 bases between. The CDR3 is 12 amino acids. In germline, CDR1 is SNHLY, CDR2 FYNNEI.

Only a few counts were recorded for this clone. CDR3 sequence reads: CASSYKGFGNTIYF. The CDR3 DNA is TGTGCCAGCAGTTACAAAGGGTTCGGAAACACCATATATTTT. J is TRBJ1-3 and V is TRBV6-5; no definite D call. Trimming removed 2 bases from V and 4 bases from J, with 9 bases in between. The germline gives CDR1 MNHEY, CDR2 SVGAGI. The CDR3 sequence is 14 residues long.

This clone is a singleton in its sample. The V gene is TRBV5-1, the J gene TRBJ2-7; 9 positions match TRBD1. The CDR3 length is 15 residues. V shed 0 bases and J 5 bases; nucleotides not matched to a gene: 6. Germline CDR1 SGHRS, CDR2 YFSETQ. CDR3 protein: CASSLDVGQGNEQYF. The CDR3 DNA reads as TGCGCCAGCAGCTTGGATGTTGGACAGGGGAACGAGCAGTACTTC. Full variable domain (outside the CDR3, taken from reference TRBV5-1 and TRBJ2-7): KAGVTQTPRYLIKTRGQQVTLSCSPISGHRSVSWYQQTPGQGLQFLFEYFSETQRNKGNFPGRFSGRQFSNSRSEMNVSTLELGDSALYLCASSLDVGQGNEQYFGPGTRLTVT.

A note on this clone: The same CDR3 arises from other DNA sequences in this sample as well. Here the CDR3 reads CASSVGLAGVQETQYF. The CDR3 DNA reads as TGTGCCAGCAGCGTGGGACTAGCGGGAGTGCAAGAGACCCAGTACTTC. V and J are TRBV9 and TRBJ2-5; 14 bases match TRBD2. Germline CDR1 and CDR2: SGDLS and YYNGEE. Losses at the gene ends were 2 bases for V and 2 bases for J; bases not matched to a gene: 2. The CDR3 runs to 16 residues.

CDR3 amino acids: CASSTARTISTDTQYF. Written as DNA, the CDR3 is TGTGCCAGCAGCACGGCGAGGACGATTAGCACAGATACGCAGTATTTT. This chain connects TRBV7-9 to TRBJ2-3; no clear D. From germline, CDR1 is SEHNR and CDR2 FQNEAQ (reference sequence). This CDR3 is built from 16 residues. The V end was cut by 5 bases, the J end by 0 bases, with 15 bases between.

The rearrangement uses TRBV6-5 and TRBJ2-7; 7 bases align to TRBD1. V lost 8 bases, J lost 0 bases, and 7 bases stayed unmatched. The CDR3 has 14 residues. Germline lookup yields CDR1 MNHEY and CDR2 SVGAGI. CDR3 region: CASGQTGTSYEQYF. The DNA of the CDR3 is TGTGCCAGCGGCCAGACAGGGACCTCCTACGAGCAGTACTTC.

This chain joins TRBV30 and TRBJ2-3; D is unresolved. Trimming stripped 2 bases from V and 4 bases from J, with 10 bases between. The CDR3 length is 13 residues. Germline CDR1 GTSNPN, CDR2 SVGIG (reference sequence). This chain's CDR3 is CAWSLGHSDTQYF. Written as DNA, the CDR3 is TGTGCCTGGAGTCTTGGCCACTCAGATACGCAGTATTTT.

Comments on this clone: The sample contains more than one DNA sequence encoding this CDR3. The V call is TRBV18, the J call TRBJ2-2; 9 nucleotides match TRBD2. The V and J ends lost 3 bases and 2 bases, in that order; junction bases with no gene match: 1. The CDR3 loop spans 15 amino acids. The germline V gene encodes CDR1 KGHSH and CDR2 LQKENI. CDR3 bases: TGTGCCAGCTCACCGACTAGCGGTAACACCGGGGAGCTGTTTTTT. Translation: CASSPTSGNTGELFF.

CDR3 coding DNA: TGTGCCTCGGTTTTCCGGGGACTAGCGGGTTCCTACAATGAGCAGTTCTTC. This codes for CASVFRGLAGSYNEQFF. The chain joins TRBV30 to TRBJ2-1, with TRBD2 matching over 12 bases. V lost 7 bases to trimming and J lost 1 base; unmatched junction nucleotides: 11. The CDR3 consists of 17 residues. Germline assignment: CDR1 GTSNPN and CDR2 SVGIG (reference sequence).

In its sample, this clone was seen once. This sequence joins TRBV14 and TRBJ1-1; maybe TRBD1 (6 bases). V was shortened by 2 bases and J by 5 bases, with 12 bases between the two germline ends. The CDR3 length is 14 residues. In germline, CDR1 is SGHDN, CDR2 FVKESK. For the CDR3, the DNA is TGTGCCAGCAGCCAACTCACAGGGTATACTGAAGCTTTCTTT. As protein: CASSQLTGYTEAFF.